The T cell receptor beta chain under discussion was sequenced for a study of blood T cell repertoires in COVID-19. Study summary: Researchers got acute and convalescent COVID-19 samples from the United States, Italy and Spain. Sources were T cells, B-cell-depleted T cells, or PBMCs; the material itself was cDNA or gDNA.

Profiling relied on immunoSEQ multiplex PCR, and the TCRdb table lists in-frame clones only, not all of them. Here the sample spans 100,000 or so clones, around 86% being singletons. Trimming removed 5 bases from V and 3 bases from J, with 16 bases in between. Germline V gene sequence: CDR1 MNHEY, CDR2 SMNVEV (reference sequence). This CDR3 comprises 15 residues. J is TRBJ1-2 and V is TRBV27; D is ambiguous. This receptor was taken from a woman in her 50s who had recovered from COVID-19. The sample comprised PBMCs or T cells enriched from blood (not recorded which). The CDR3 DNA sequence: TGTGCCAGCAGTCCAGCGACGGGAATGGACTATGGCTACACCTTC. It encodes CASSPATGMDYGYTF.